What follows are 27 T cell receptor beta chains derived from one specimen sequenced in a study of shared clonotypes between healthy human individuals. The assay was immunoSEQ multiplex PCR, and TCRdb's table has in-frame clones only and misses some. Of roughly 2,300,000 clones listed, around 90% are singletons. What was sequenced was naive CD4+ T cells from PBMCs. Subset defined: CD45RA+ positively selected. The source of these receptors is a man younger than 35 in good health. Some clones in this sample may be carry-over from other donors' samples.

The chain joins TRBV7-3 to TRBJ1-1; D gene unclear. V was pared by 5 bases and J by 3 bases, with 13 bases between. The germline V gene encodes CDR1 SGHTA and CDR2 FQGTGA. This CDR3 has 14 residues. CDR3 nucleotide sequence: TGTGCCAGCAGCCGCCAAGGCCAGGACACTGAAGCTTTCTTT. It yields the protein CASSRQGQDTEAFF.

As for this clone: Sequence at one end of the junction differs from germline and may be a read error. The genes are TRBV5-4 and TRBJ1-2; 9 nucleotides line up with TRBD1. CDR1 is SGHNT and CDR2 is YYREEE in the germline V gene (reference sequence). CDR3 size: 17 residues. The CDR3 loop reads CASSSGQGKIDNYGYAF. DNA of the CDR3: TGTGCCAGCAGCTCGGGACAGGGAAAAATCGACAACTATGGCTACGCCTTC.

The chain recombines TRBV28 with TRBJ1-5; possibly TRBD1 for D (5 bases). CDR1 and CDR2 (germline): MDHEN, SYDVKM. This CDR3 has 17 residues. Trimming removed 5 bases at V and 4 bases at J, with 21 bases between. The CDR3 DNA sequence: TGTGCCAGCAGTCCCGGGGGTGCAGGATCTTGGAATCAGCCCCAGCATTTT. It specifies CASSPGGAGSWNQPQHF.

The gene calls are TRBV28 and TRBJ1-1, with TRBD1 as a possible D gene (5 bases). Germline V gives CDR1 MDHEN, CDR2 SYDVKM. Trimming left V 5 bases short and J 0 bases short, with 13 bases between. This CDR3 comprises 15 residues. CDR3 DNA sequence: TGTGCCAGCAGTACGGGACGGAATATGAACACTGAAGCTTTCTTT. Its translation: CASSTGRNMNTEAFF.

This clone showed up just once. The V gene is TRBV7-3, the J gene TRBJ2-5; D is possibly TRBD2 (5 bases). Trimming took 2 bases from V and 2 from J, leaving 9 bases between them. The V gene's germline CDR1 is SGHTA and CDR2 FQGTGA. This CDR3 region has 14 residues. The DNA of the CDR3 is TGTGCCAGCAGCTTAGGGCTAGCTCAAGAGACCCAGTACTTC. Its protein is CASSLGLAQETQYF. Complete variable domain (other parts from reference TRBV7-3 and TRBJ2-5): GAGVSQTPSNKVTEKGKYVELRCDPISGHTALYWYRQSLGQGPEFLIYFQGTGAADDSGLPNDRFFAVRPEGSVSTLKIQRTERGDSAVYLCASSLGLAQETQYFGPGTRLLVL.

To note about this clone: Other DNA sequences in the same sample also yield this CDR3. The chain has TRBV9 and TRBJ2-7; no clear D gene. The germline gives CDR1 SGDLS, CDR2 YYNGEE. Trimming took off 0 bases at V and 2 bases at J, with 12 bases between the two ends. The CDR3 is 15 residues long. CDR3 loop: CASSVGLAGTYEQYF. Here the CDR3 DNA reads TGTGCCAGCAGCGTAGGATTGGCCGGTACCTACGAGCAGTACTTC.

This clone was seen more than once but under ten times. The chain carries TRBV27 and TRBJ1-1, with D unresolved. V dropped 2 bases and J dropped 0 bases, with 13 bases sitting between them. In germline, CDR1 is MNHEY, CDR2 SMNVEV (reference sequence). The CDR3 contains 16 residues. The CDR3 sequence: CASSLTSDVLNTEAFF. CDR3 sequence (DNA): TGTGCCAGCAGTTTAACATCGGACGTTTTGAACACTGAAGCTTTCTTT.

To note about this clone: The junction does not match germline at one end; this may be a read error. V and J are TRBV6-5 and TRBJ1-2, with TRBD1 matching 8 bases. The CDR3 length is 12 residues. Per the germline V gene, CDR1 is MNHEY and CDR2 is SVGAGI. The CDR3 loop reads CASSYPGQGWAF. The DNA of the CDR3 is TGTGCCAGCAGTTACCCAGGACAGGGATGGGCCTTC.

The genes are TRBV6-5 and TRBJ1-4; 8 nucleotides agree with TRBD1. V gave up 6 bases and J gave up 8 bases; unmatched junction bases: 8. This CDR3 has 14 residues. Germline-derived CDR1 and CDR2 are MNHEY and SVGAGI. This CDR3 reads CASSPGTGGEKLFF. In nucleotides, the CDR3 is TGTGCCAGCAGCCCAGGGACAGGAGGGGAAAAACTGTTTTTT.

The V gene is TRBV10-3, the J gene TRBJ1-1, with a weak D call TRBD1 (5 bases). The V gene lost 4 bases and the J gene lost 2 bases, with 14 bases spanning the gap. This CDR3 comprises 15 residues. Germline CDR1 reads ENHRY; CDR2 reads SYGVKD. CDR3 amino acids: CAISALDSPNTEAFF. Here the CDR3 DNA reads TGTGCCATCAGTGCCCTCGACAGTCCCAACACTGAAGCTTTCTTT.

As regards this clone: The same CDR3 is also encoded by other DNA sequences in this sample. V usage is TRBV5-1 and J usage is TRBJ2-3; D gene ambiguous. The CDR3 spans 13 residues. Trimming cost V 0 bases and J 0 bases, with 2 bases left between them. Per the germline V gene, CDR1 is SGHRS and CDR2 is YFSETQ. The CDR3 sequence: CASSLASTDTQYF. Here the CDR3 DNA reads TGCGCCAGCAGCTTGGCTAGCACAGATACGCAGTATTTT.

Turning to this clone: Other DNA sequences in the sample encode the same CDR3. The J gene is TRBJ2-7, the V gene TRBV6-5; D gene ambiguous. The V end lost 0 bases, the J end lost 2 bases, and 11 bases lay between the germline ends. This CDR3 is built from 15 residues. Germline CDR1 is MNHEY and CDR2 is SVGAGI. The DNA of the CDR3 is TGTGCCAGCAGTTACTCCCGCGGACGGACCTACGAGCAGTACTTC. It translates to CASSYSRGRTYEQYF.

The genes are TRBV28 and TRBJ2-7; TRBD1 matches 7 bases. Looked up from germline, CDR1 is MDHEN and CDR2 is SYDVKM. The length of the CDR3 is 15 residues. The J segment lost 3 bases and the V segment lost 6 bases, leaving 11 bases of the junction unmatched. This CDR3 reads CASSPPGQPNYEQYF. DNA of the CDR3: TGTGCCAGCAGCCCACCGGGACAGCCTAACTACGAGCAGTACTTC.

J is TRBJ2-3 and V is TRBV6-1; a possible D gene is TRBD2 (6 bases). V lost 2 bases to trimming and J lost 1 base, with 16 bases between them. This CDR3 is built from 17 residues. The germline CDR1 and CDR2 sequences are MNHNS and SASEGT. CDR3 amino acids: CASSEPDRGVGTDTQYF. The CDR3 bases are TGTGCCAGCAGTGAACCCGACCGCGGGGTGGGCACAGATACGCAGTATTTT.

J is TRBJ1-3 and V is TRBV4-3; no definite D call. V was cut by 4 bases and J by 0 bases, with 10 bases left in between. This CDR3 contains 15 residues. Per germline, CDR1 LGHNA and CDR2 YSLEER. Here the CDR3 reads CASSPRVYSGNTIYF. CDR3 nucleotides: TGCGCCAGCAGCCCTAGGGTATACTCTGGAAACACCATATATTTT.

The V gene is TRBV7-2, the J gene TRBJ2-3, with D uncertain. V was shortened by 5 bases and J by 0 bases, with 12 bases between the two germline ends. CDR3 size: 15 residues. Germline assignment: CDR1 SGHTA and CDR2 FQGNSA. Here the CDR3 DNA reads TGTGCCAGCAGCCGAGCATCGGGTAGCACAGATACGCAGTATTTT. This encodes CASSRASGSTDTQYF.

The DNA for the CDR3 is TGTGCCAGCAGCTTAAGACTAGGCTATACGCAGTATTTT. Amino acids: CASSLRLGYTQYF. The chain recombines TRBV9 with TRBJ2-3, with D maybe TRBD2 (6 bases). Germline CDR1 and CDR2: SGDLS and YYNGEE. V was clipped by 4 bases and J by 7 bases, with 13 bases between them. The CDR3 runs 13 residues.

Points on this clone: The sample carries other DNA sequences with the same CDR3. The rearrangement uses TRBV5-4 and TRBJ1-5; D remains unclear. The V and J ends lost 0 bases and 3 bases respectively, with 7 bases between them. Germline V gene sequence: CDR1 SGHNT, CDR2 YYREEE (reference sequence). This CDR3 is built from 14 residues. The CDR3 spells CASSLVPDNQPQHF. For the CDR3, the DNA is TGTGCCAGCAGCTTGGTGCCAGACAATCAGCCCCAGCATTTT.

This clone was observed a handful of times. V and J are TRBV7-9 and TRBJ1-1; TRBD1 aligns across 8 bases. The germline V gene has CDR1 SEHNR and CDR2 FQNEAQ (reference sequence). Losses at the gene ends were 1 base for V and 5 bases for J; bases not matched to a gene: 6. CDR3 length equals 15 residues. The CDR3 reads CASSLDGQGWTEAFF. In DNA, the CDR3 is TGTGCCAGCAGCTTAGACGGACAGGGATGGACTGAAGCTTTCTTT.

The chain recombines TRBV2 with TRBJ2-2; no firm D call. The germline V gene encodes CDR1 SNHLY and CDR2 FYNNEI. CDR3 length equals 14 residues. Between the trimmed V and J ends, which lost 4 bases and 1 base, there was a span of 7 bases. CDR3 loop: CASSGLRNTGELFF. DNA for the CDR3: TGTGCCAGCAGTGGGCTAAGGAACACCGGGGAGCTGTTTTTT.

V and J are TRBV10-3 and TRBJ2-3; D unresolved. V lost 6 bases, J lost 5 bases, and 9 bases lay in between. In germline, CDR1 is ENHRY, CDR2 SYGVKD. The CDR3 is 12 amino acids. The CDR3 DNA reads as TGTGCCATCAGCGAGAACAGAGATACGCAGTATTTT. Translated, it gives CAISENRDTQYF.

The rearrangement uses TRBV6-5 and TRBJ2-1; D may be TRBD1 (5 bases). V gave up 0 bases and J gave up 7 bases, with 16 bases separating them. Germline assignment: CDR1 MNHEY and CDR2 SVGAGI. The CDR3 sequence is 16 residues long. CDR3 nucleotides: TGTGCCAGCAGTTACTCCGCCAGGGTGCAGGAGAATGAGCAGTTCTTC. The encoded protein is CASSYSARVQENEQFF.

The J gene is TRBJ1-2, the V gene TRBV18; D is unresolved. V was trimmed by 2 bases and J by 9 bases, leaving 28 bases between them. From germline, CDR1 is KGHSH and CDR2 LQKENI. This CDR3 is built from 18 residues. The CDR3 protein is CASSPTGSPASPNMRYTF. The CDR3 nucleotides are TGTGCCAGCTCACCAACCGGATCGCCCGCAAGCCCTAATATGCGCTACACCTTC. The whole variable domain, filled in from reference TRBV18 and TRBJ1-2, reads NAGVMQNPRHLVRRRGQEARLRCSPMKGHSHVYWYRQLPEEGLKFMVYLQKENIIDESGMPKERFSAEFPKEGPSILRIQQVVRGDSAAYFCASSPTGSPASPNMRYTFGSGTRLTVV.

CDR3 nucleotides: TGTGCCATCAGTGATTATGACAGGGGGACGTACGAGCAGTACTTC. Residues: CAISDYDRGTYEQYF. The rearrangement uses TRBV10-3 and TRBJ2-7, with 9 bases matching TRBD1. CDR3 size: 15 residues. V gave up 3 bases and J gave up 4 bases; unmatched junction bases: 7. Looked up from germline, CDR1 is ENHRY and CDR2 is SYGVKD.

This sequence joins TRBV5-1 and TRBJ2-7; 8 bases map to TRBD2. The CDR3 extends over 15 amino acids. Germline-derived CDR1 and CDR2 are SGHRS and YFSETQ. V lost 0 bases to trimming and J lost 7 bases; unmatched junction nucleotides: 9. CDR3 protein: CASSLEVGGAGEQYF. Here the CDR3 DNA reads TGCGCCAGCAGCTTGGAGGTCGGGGGGGCTGGTGAGCAGTACTTC.

The rearrangement joins TRBV5-8 to TRBJ1-4, with 8 bases fitting TRBD1. Germline V gene lookup returns CDR1 SGHTS and CDR2 YDEGEE. The CDR3 has 16 residues. The V gene end was trimmed by 4 bases and the J gene end by 10 bases; junction bases not matched to a gene: 15. CDR3 in DNA: TGTGCCAGCAGCCTACCCGGCGGCGGGACAGGCGCAAAACTGTTTTTT. Amino acid sequence: CASSLPGGGTGAKLFF.

This clone was recorded once. The chain couples TRBV29-1 to TRBJ2-5, with D possibly matching TRBD2 (5 bases). The better agreement between TRBJ2-7 and the DNA end casts doubt on the J call. Germline CDR1 reads SQVTM; CDR2 reads ANQGSEA. The CDR3 spans 15 residues. The CDR3 region is CSVGQYSVLSYEQYF. The DNA for the CDR3 is TGCAGCGTTGGGCAGTATAGCGTCCTCTCCTACGAGCAGTACTTC.